This TCR beta chain was identified during a study of patients and donors after allogeneic stem cell transplantation. One entry per CDR3 protein, called by TCRdb with MiXCR from the RT-PCR reads. Of approximately 430,000 distinct CDR3 sequences in the sample, roughly 17% were seen once. What was sequenced was blood, either unsorted or a sorted T cell fraction (not recorded which). This TCR derives from a human donor who was either an allogeneic HSCT recipient or a stem cell or donor lymphocyte infusion donor (not recorded which). It is not recorded whose cells these are; they may come from a transplant donor.

CDR3 loop: CASGFFGAKEAFF. CDR3 DNA sequence: TGTGCTAGTGGTTTTTTCGGGGCGAAAGAAGCTTTCTTT. The chain carries TRBV12-5 and TRBJ1-1; a possible D gene is TRBD1 (5 bases). Germline CDR1 and CDR2: LGHNT and FRNRAP. The CDR3 length is 13 residues. Deletions cut 3 bases from V and 8 bases from J, with 13 bases between. The full variable domain, in which reference TRBV12-5 and TRBJ1-1 provide the parts outside the CDR3, is DARVTQTPRHKVTEMGQEVTMRCQPILGHNTVFWYRQTMMQGLELLAYFRNRAPLDDSGMPKDRFSAEMPDATLATLKIQPSEPRDSAVYFCASGFFGAKEAFFGQGTRLTVV.